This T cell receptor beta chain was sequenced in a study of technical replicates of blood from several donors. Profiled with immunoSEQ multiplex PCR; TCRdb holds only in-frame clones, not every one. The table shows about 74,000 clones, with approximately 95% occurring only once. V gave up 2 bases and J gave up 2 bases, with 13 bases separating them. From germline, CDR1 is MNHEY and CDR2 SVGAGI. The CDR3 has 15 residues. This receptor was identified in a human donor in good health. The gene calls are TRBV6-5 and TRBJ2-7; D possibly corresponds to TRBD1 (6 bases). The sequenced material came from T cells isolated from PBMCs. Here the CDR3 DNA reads TGTGCCAGCAGTTACAAGACAGGAATAGCCTACGAGCAGTACTTC. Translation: CASSYKTGIAYEQYF.